This T cell receptor beta chain was sequenced for a study of T cell repertoires in cytomegalovirus infection. Overall study: The authors used CMV epitopes that were HLA-C-restricted (recently identified) and HLA-B-restricted (well studied). Signatures in public TCR beta sequences pointed to both CMV infection and matching HLA type.

Study observations and caveats: Totalled public TCR beta family frequency picked out people who carried CMV plus the relevant HLA. Predominance within the ex vivo response was attributable to HLA-C-restricted CMV-specific TCR beta clonotypes.

This clonotype was counted between two and nine times. Its antigen is still unknown. TCRdb reanalysed the reads using MiXCR and keeps one entry per CDR3 protein. In the table there are roughly 570,000 distinct CDR3 sequences, roughly 42% of which are singletons. This CDR3 region has 17 residues. Between the trimmed V and J ends, which lost 3 bases and 5 bases, there was a span of 20 bases. The chain employs TRBV12-3 or TRBV12-4 and TRBJ1-5; possibly TRBD1 for D (5 bases). The TCR was taken from a human donor in good health (CMV status not recorded). Some clones in this sample may be carry-over from other donors' samples. Sequences were derived from cultured PBMCs, sampled from culture after CMV antigen stimulation. In DNA, the CDR3 is TGTGCCAGCAGTTTCTACAGTTTAGGGGATGGTGATCAGCCCCAGCATTTT. This encodes CASSFYSLGDGDQPQHF.